A selection of T cell receptor beta chains follows, all from one sample in a study of identical twins' blood T cells. TCRdb called the 5' RACE reads again in MiXCR, with one record for every CDR3 protein. The repertoire includes a few hundred thousand distinct CDR3 sequences, over 25% of them detected once, and 5.5% to 7% sits in the top ten. What was sequenced was PBMCs. These receptors were taken from a woman aged 18 to 49 in good health. Both conserved end residues are part of each CDR3. A D gene is named only where the DNA matches it firmly. Expanded clones are given a class, and other clones once, few, many or no size at all.

clone_size,v_call,j_call,d_call,cdr3_nt,cdr3_aa
-,TRBV6-6,TRBJ2-5,-,TGTGCCAGCAGTTACCCCGCCAGGAAAGAGACCCAGTACTTC,CASSYPARKETQYF
-,TRBV6-5,TRBJ2-5,-,TGTGCCAGCAGTTACTCCTCGGGAACCCAGTACTTC,CASSYSSGTQYF
few,TRBV7-2,TRBJ1-1,-,TGTGCCAGTGGATTAGCGATGAACACTGAAGCTTTCTTT,CASGLAMNTEAFF
-,TRBV27,TRBJ2-7,TRBD2,TGTGCCAGCATCCTAAAGCCTAGCGGGAAGTCCTACGCGCAGTACTTC,CASILKPSGKSYAQYF
-,TRBV6-1,TRBJ2-3,TRBD2,TGTGCCATCAGTGAAGCTCCGGGGACTAGCGGGTTTAGCACAGATACGCAGTATTTT,CAISEAPGTSGFSTDTQYF
many,TRBV20-1,TRBJ2-2,-,TGCAGTGCCCCGGGCCCAACCGGGGAGCTGTTTTTT,CSAPGPTGELFF
-,TRBV5-1,TRBJ2-1,-,TGCGCCAGCATCTTCGGACTCCCCGGGAATGGGCAGTTCTTC,CASIFGLPGNGQFF
-,TRBV5-1,TRBJ2-3,-,TGCGCCAGCAGCTTGGGGCAGGTAGCAGATACGCAGTATTTT,CASSLGQVADTQYF
few,TRBV20-1,TRBJ1-4,-,TGCAGTGCTAGAGATGTAATCGGGGGGCAATCTGAAAAACTGTTTTTT,CSARDVIGGQSEKLFF
-,TRBV19,TRBJ2-5,-,TGTGCCAGTAGTATACAGGAAGGTCAAGAGACCCAGTACTTC,CASSIQEGQETQYF
many,TRBV10-3,TRBJ1-1,-,TGTGCCATCAGTGGTGGGCCTTTCTTT,CAISGGPFF
few,TRBV7-6,TRBJ1-6,-,TGTGCCAGCAGCTCAGATAATTCACCCCTCCACTTT,CASSSDNSPLHF
-,TRBV5-1,TRBJ1-1,-,TGCGCCAGCAGCTTTTGGAGTAGCGGCCGAATGAACACTGAAGCTTTCTTT,CASSFWSSGRMNTEAFF
few,TRBV6-1,TRBJ1-2,-,TGTGCCAGCAGTGATTTAGTGGGCTACACCTTC,CASSDLVGYTF
few,TRBV28,TRBJ1-5,-,TGTGCCAGCAGTTTATGGCGCCCCGTGGGCAATCAGCCCCAGCATTTT,CASSLWRPVGNQPQHF
-,TRBV20-1,TRBJ2-1,TRBD2,TGCAGTGCTAGTCGGACTAGCGCCGATGAGCAGTTCTTC,CSASRTSADEQFF
-,TRBV10-3,TRBJ2-3,TRBD2,TGTGCCATCAGTGAGTCCGGGACTAAGAGCACAGGTACGCAGTATTTT,CAISESGTKSTGTQYF
few,TRBV10-3,TRBJ2-3,-,TGTGCCATCAGTGGGGGGTCCCGCACAGATACGCAGTATTTT,CAISGGSRTDTQYF
-,TRBV19,TRBJ2-1,-,TGTGCCAGTAGTATAGTAGGGCTGAAAGACAATGAGCAGTTCTTC,CASSIVGLKDNEQFF
-,TRBV10-3,TRBJ1-2,-,TGTGCCATCAGTGAGTCCCCATATGGCTACACCTTC,CAISESPYGYTF
-,TRBV29-1,TRBJ2-7,TRBD1,TGCAGCGTTGTAGGGACAGGGAGTTCCTACGAGCAGTACTTC,CSVVGTGSSYEQYF
few,TRBV11-2,TRBJ1-1,TRBD1,TGTGCCAGCAGCTTGCTCGGAGGGGGCCCCACTGAAGCTTTCTTT,CASSLLGGGPTEAFF
many,TRBV20-1,TRBJ2-1,-,TGCAGTGCTATTCCGGGAATAGCCGTTAATGAGCAGTTCTTC,CSAIPGIAVNEQFF
-,TRBV20-1,TRBJ2-7,TRBD2,TGCAGTGCCATGGGACTAGCGGTCTACGAGCAGTACTTC,CSAMGLAVYEQYF
few,TRBV9,TRBJ1-6,TRBD1,TGTGCCAGCAGCGGTCCGGGACAGTATAATTCACCCCTCCACTTT,CASSGPGQYNSPLHF
-,TRBV9,TRBJ1-1,-,TGTGCCAGCAGCGCCCACGGGGTTAACACTGAAGCTTTCTTT,CASSAHGVNTEAFF
few,TRBV20-1,TRBJ2-3,TRBD2,TGCAGTGCTGCGACTAGCGGGCCTCATGGCACAGATACGCAGTATTTT,CSAATSGPHGTDTQYF
few,TRBV15,TRBJ2-1,-,TGTGCCGCCAGACGGGCCTCCTACAATGAGCAGTTCTTC,CAARRASYNEQFF
-,TRBV19,TRBJ1-3,-,TGTGCCAGTAGTATGGGCAGGCTCGTCTCTGGAAACACCATATATTTT,CASSMGRLVSGNTIYF
-,TRBV6-1,TRBJ2-2,-,TGTGCCAGCACGGTGTATTCGGGCGGGGAGCTGTTTTTT,CASTVYSGGELFF
few,TRBV12-3/TRBV12-4,TRBJ2-2,TRBD2,TGTGCCAGCAGTTTTAGGGTAGCGGGAGGAAGAACTACCGGGGAGCTGTTTTTT,CASSFRVAGGRTTGELFF
few,TRBV20-1,TRBJ2-7,-,TGCAGCGCTACCTCGCCTCCGGGGTACGAGCAGTACTTC,CSATSPPGYEQYF
few,TRBV12-3/TRBV12-4,TRBJ2-7,-,TGTGCCAGCAGTTTAATGAGGCCCTACGAGCAGTACTTC,CASSLMRPYEQYF
-,TRBV9,TRBJ2-2,-,TGTGCCAGCAGCGCAGGGTCGGGGCTTGCCGGGGAGCTGTTTTTT,CASSAGSGLAGELFF
-,TRBV9,TRBJ2-2,-,TGTGCCAGCAGCACGGGGACGGTTAACACCGGGGAGCTGTTTTTT,CASSTGTVNTGELFF
few,TRBV5-4,TRBJ2-5,-,TGTGCCAGCAGCTTGATGCGCGGCCAAGAGACCCAGTACTTC,CASSLMRGQETQYF
-,TRBV5-1,TRBJ2-7,-,TGCGCCAGCAGCTTGGCTGCTGAAGAAGGAAAGCAGTACTTC,CASSLAAEEGKQYF
-,TRBV5-1,TRBJ1-1,TRBD1,TGCGCCAGCAGCTTAACAGGGGAAAGGCACACTGAAGCTTTCTTT,CASSLTGERHTEAFF
-,TRBV4-2,TRBJ2-3,TRBD2,TGTGCCAGCAGCCAAGGGGCTAGCGGGGGCACAGATACGCAGTATTTT,CASSQGASGGTDTQYF
many,TRBV4-3,TRBJ2-3,-,TGCGCCAGCAGCCAAGTTACAGGGCAGGTCGTGGATACGCAGTATTTT,CASSQVTGQVVDTQYF
-,TRBV3-1,TRBJ2-1,-,TGTGCCAGCAGCCAAGGGGGAACTAGACACAATGAGCAGTTCTTC,CASSQGGTRHNEQFF
-,TRBV12-3/TRBV12-4,TRBJ1-3,-,TGTGCCAGCAGAGACGACAGAAGGGGGTCGTCTGGAAACACCATATATTTT,CASRDDRRGSSGNTIYF
once,TRBV5-1,TRBJ2-7,-,TGCACCAGCAGCTTGGAATTGGGATACGAGCAGTACTTC,CTSSLELGYEQYF